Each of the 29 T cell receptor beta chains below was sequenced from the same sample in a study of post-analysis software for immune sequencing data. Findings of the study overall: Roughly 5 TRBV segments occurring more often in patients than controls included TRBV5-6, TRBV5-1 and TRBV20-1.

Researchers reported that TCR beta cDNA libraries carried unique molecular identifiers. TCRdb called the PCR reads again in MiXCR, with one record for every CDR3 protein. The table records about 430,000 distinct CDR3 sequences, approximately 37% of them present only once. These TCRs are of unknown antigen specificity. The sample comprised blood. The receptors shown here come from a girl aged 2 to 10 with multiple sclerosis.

CDR3 amino acids: CASSKGVSGRASNEQFF. The CDR3 DNA follows: TGTGCCAGCAGCAAAGGCGTATCGGGGAGGGCCTCCAATGAGCAGTTCTTC. J is TRBJ2-1 and V is TRBV21-1. TRBV21-1 is designated a pseudogene. There are 17 residues in the CDR3.

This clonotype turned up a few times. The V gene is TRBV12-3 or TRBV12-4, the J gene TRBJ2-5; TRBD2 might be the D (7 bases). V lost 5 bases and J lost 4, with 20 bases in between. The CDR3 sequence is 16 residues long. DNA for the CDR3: TGTGCCAGCAGTCCCCCGACCAGGGGAGGGCGAGAGACCCAGTACTTC. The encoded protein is CASSPPTRGGRETQYF.

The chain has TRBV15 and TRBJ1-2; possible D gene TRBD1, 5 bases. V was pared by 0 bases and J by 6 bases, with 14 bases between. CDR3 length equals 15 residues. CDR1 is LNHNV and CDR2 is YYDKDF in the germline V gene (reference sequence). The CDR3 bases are TGTGCCACCAGCAGAGAGCCGGCAGGGCGGCATGGCTACACCTTC. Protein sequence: CATSREPAGRHGYTF.

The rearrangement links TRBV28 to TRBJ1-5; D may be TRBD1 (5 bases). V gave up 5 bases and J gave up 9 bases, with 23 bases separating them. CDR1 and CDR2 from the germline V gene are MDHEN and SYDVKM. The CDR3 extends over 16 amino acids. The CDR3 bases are TGTGCCAGCAGTCCCCAGCGGGGCGCGGGGGTTGGGCCCCAGCATTTT. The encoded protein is CASSPQRGAGVGPQHF.

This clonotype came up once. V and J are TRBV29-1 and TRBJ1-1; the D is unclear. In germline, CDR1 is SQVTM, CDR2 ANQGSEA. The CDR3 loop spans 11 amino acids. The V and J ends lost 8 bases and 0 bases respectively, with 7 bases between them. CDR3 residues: CSPQLNTEAFF. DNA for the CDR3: TGCAGCCCACAACTGAACACTGAAGCTTTCTTT. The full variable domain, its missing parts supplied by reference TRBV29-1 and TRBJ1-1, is SAVISQKPSRDICQRGTSLTIQCQVDSQVTMMFWYRQQPGQSLTLIATANQGSEATYESGFVIDKFPISRPNLTFSTLTVSNMSPEDSSIYLCSPQLNTEAFFGQGTRLTVV.

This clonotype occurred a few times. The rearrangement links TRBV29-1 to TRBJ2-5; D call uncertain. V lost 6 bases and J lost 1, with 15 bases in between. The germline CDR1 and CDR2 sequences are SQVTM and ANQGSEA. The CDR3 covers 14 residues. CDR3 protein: CSVGRNLAQETQYF. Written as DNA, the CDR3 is TGCAGCGTCGGCCGAAATCTCGCCCAAGAGACCCAGTACTTC.

The CDR3 sequence: CASRQTGTETGELFF. CDR3 coding DNA: TGTGCCAGCAGGCAAACCGGGACAGAGACCGGGGAGCTGTTTTTT. The J gene is TRBJ2-2, the V gene TRBV7-2, with 7 bases fitting TRBD1. In germline, CDR1 is SGHTA, CDR2 FQGNSA. This CDR3 has 15 residues. V dropped 6 bases and J dropped 5; count of bases not matched to a gene: 9.

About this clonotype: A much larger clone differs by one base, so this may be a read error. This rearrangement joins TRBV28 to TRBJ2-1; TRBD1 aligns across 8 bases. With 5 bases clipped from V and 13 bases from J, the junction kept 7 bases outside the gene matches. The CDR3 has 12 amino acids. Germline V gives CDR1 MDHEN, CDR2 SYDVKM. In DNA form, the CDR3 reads TGTGCCAGCAGTGGACAGGGAGAGACCCAGTTCTTC. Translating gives CASSGQGETQFF.

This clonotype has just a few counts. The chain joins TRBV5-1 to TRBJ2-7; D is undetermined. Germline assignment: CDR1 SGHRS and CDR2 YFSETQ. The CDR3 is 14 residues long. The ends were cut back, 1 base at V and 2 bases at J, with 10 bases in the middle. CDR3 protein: CASSLISGPYEQYF. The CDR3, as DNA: TGCGCCAGCAGCTTGATTAGTGGTCCCTACGAGCAGTACTTC. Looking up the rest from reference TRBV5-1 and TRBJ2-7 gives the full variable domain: KAGVTQTPRYLIKTRGQQVTLSCSPISGHRSVSWYQQTPGQGLQFLFEYFSETQRNKGNFPGRFSGRQFSNSRSEMNVSTLELGDSALYLCASSLISGPYEQYFGPGTRLTVT.

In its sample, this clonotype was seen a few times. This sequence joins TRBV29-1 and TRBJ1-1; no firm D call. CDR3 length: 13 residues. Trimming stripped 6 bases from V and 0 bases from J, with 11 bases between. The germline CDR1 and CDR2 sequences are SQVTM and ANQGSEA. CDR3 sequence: CSVSGVLNTEAFF. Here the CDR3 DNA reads TGCAGCGTCAGCGGGGTTCTGAACACTGAAGCTTTCTTT.

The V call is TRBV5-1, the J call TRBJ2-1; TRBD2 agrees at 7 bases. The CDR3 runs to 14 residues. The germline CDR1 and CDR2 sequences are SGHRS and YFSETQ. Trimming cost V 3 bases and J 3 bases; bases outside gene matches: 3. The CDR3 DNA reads TGCGCCAGCAGCTGGGGAGGGAACTACAATGAGCAGTTCTTC. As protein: CASSWGGNYNEQFF.

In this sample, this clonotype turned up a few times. In DNA form, the CDR3 reads TGTGCCAGCAGTTTGGCGGGGAAGCCCCAGCATTTT. Its translation: CASSLAGKPQHF. This sequence joins TRBV28 and TRBJ1-5; D is ambiguous. The CDR3 is 12 amino acids. Germline CDR1 is MDHEN and CDR2 is SYDVKM. With 3 bases removed from V and 8 bases from J, the gap between germline ends came to 8 bases. Supplemented by reference TRBV28 and TRBJ1-5, the full variable domain reads DVKVTQSSRYLVKRTGEKVFLECVQDMDHENMFWYRQDPGLGLRLIYFSYDVKMKEKGDIPEGYSVSREKKERFSLILESASTNQTSMYLCASSLAGKPQHFGDGTRLSIL.

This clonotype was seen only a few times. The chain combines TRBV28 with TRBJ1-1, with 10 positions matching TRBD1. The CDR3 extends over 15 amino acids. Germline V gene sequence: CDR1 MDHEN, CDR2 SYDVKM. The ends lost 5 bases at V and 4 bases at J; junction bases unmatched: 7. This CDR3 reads CASSGPGTGATEAFF. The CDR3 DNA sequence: TGTGCCAGCAGTGGTCCCGGGACAGGGGCCACTGAAGCTTTCTTT.

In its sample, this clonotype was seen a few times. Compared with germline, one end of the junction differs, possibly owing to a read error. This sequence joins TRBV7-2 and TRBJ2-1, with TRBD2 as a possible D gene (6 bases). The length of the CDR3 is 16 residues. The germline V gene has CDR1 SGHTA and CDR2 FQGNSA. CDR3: CASSSLSGAFYSEQFF. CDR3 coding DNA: TGTGCCAGCAGCTCACTTAGCGGAGCCTTCTACAGTGAGCAGTTCTTC.

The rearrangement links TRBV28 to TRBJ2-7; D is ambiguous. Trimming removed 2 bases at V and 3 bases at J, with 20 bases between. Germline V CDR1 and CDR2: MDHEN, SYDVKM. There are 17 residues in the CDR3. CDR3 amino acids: CASSLGELRLHGYEQYF. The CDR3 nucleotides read TGTGCCAGCAGTTTAGGGGAACTGCGACTCCATGGCTACGAGCAGTACTTC.

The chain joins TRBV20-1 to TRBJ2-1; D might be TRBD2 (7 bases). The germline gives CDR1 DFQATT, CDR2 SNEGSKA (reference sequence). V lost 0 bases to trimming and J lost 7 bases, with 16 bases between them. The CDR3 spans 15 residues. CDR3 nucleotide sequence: TGCAGTGCTAGAGACTTCGCGGGGGCTATAAATGAGCAGTTCTTC. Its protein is CSARDFAGAINEQFF.

CDR3 sequence: CASSSLTRGNAYEQYF. In DNA, the CDR3 is TGTGCCAGCAGTTCCCTAACGAGGGGGAATGCCTACGAGCAGTACTTC. The genes are TRBV27 and TRBJ2-7; weak D call: TRBD1 (6 bases). V was pared by 4 bases and J by 2 bases, with 18 bases between. Germline lookup yields CDR1 MNHEY and CDR2 SMNVEV (reference sequence). The CDR3 runs to 16 residues.

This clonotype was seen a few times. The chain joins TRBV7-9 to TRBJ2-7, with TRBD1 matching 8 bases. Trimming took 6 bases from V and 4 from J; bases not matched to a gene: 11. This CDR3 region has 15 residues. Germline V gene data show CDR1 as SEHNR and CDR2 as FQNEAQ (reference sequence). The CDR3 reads CASSSWTGKYYEQYF. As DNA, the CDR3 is TGTGCCAGCAGTTCATGGACAGGGAAATATTACGAGCAGTACTTC.

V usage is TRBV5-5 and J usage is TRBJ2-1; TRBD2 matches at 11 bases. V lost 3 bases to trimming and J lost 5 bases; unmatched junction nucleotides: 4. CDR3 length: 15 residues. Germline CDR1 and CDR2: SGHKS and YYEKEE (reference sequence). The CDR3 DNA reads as TGTGCCAGCAGCTCCGGGACTAGCGGCCACAATGAGCAGTTCTTC. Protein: CASSSGTSGHNEQFF.

This CDR3 reads CASSLKNGGADQFF. The CDR3 DNA reads as TGTGCCAGCAGCTTAAAGAATGGGGGGGCAGATCAGTTCTTC. V gene TRBV7-2 combines with J gene TRBJ2-1; possibly TRBD2 for D (7 bases). V gave up 2 bases and J gave up 13 bases, with 18 bases separating them. This CDR3 has 14 residues. CDR1 SGHTA and CDR2 FQGNSA come from the germline V gene.

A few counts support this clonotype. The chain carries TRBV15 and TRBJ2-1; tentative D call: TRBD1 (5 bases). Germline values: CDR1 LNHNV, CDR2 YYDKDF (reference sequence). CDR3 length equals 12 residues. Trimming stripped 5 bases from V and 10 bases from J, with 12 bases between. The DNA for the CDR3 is TGTGCCACCAGCGTACCAGGGCAGGAGCAGTTCTTC. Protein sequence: CATSVPGQEQFF.

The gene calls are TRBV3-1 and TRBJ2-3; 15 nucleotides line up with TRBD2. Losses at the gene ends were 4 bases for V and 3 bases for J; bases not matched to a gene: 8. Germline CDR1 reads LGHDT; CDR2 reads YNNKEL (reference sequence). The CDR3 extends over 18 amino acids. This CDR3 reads CASSRTSGRAYSTDTQYF. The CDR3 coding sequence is TGTGCCAGCAGCCGGACTAGCGGGAGGGCCTATTCGACAGATACGCAGTATTTT.

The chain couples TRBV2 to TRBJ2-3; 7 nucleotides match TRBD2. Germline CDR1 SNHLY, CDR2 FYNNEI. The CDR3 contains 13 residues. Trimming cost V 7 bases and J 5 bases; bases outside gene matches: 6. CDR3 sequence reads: CASTGTNRDTQYF. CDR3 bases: TGTGCCAGCACCGGGACTAACAGAGATACGCAGTATTTT.

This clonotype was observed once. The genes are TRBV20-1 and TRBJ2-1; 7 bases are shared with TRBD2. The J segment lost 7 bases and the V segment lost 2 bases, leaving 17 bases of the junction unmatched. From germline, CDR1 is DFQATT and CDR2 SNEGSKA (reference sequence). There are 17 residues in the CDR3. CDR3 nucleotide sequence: TGCAGTGCTAGAAGGGGTCGGCGGGAGACCCTTTCGAATGAGCAGTTCTTC. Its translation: CSARRGRRETLSNEQFF.

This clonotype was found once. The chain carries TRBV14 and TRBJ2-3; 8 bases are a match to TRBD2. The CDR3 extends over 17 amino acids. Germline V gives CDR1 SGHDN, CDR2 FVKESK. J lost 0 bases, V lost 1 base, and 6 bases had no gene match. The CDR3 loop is CASSQGGGRWSTDTQYF. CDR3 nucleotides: TGTGCCAGCAGCCAAGGTGGCGGGAGGTGGAGCACAGATACGCAGTATTTT. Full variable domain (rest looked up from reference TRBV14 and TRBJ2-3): EAGVTQFPSHSVIEKGQTVTLRCDPISGHDNLYWYRRVMGKEIKFLLHFVKESKQDESGMPNNRFLAERTGGTYSTLKVQPAELEDSGVYFCASSQGGGRWSTDTQYFGPGTRLTVL.

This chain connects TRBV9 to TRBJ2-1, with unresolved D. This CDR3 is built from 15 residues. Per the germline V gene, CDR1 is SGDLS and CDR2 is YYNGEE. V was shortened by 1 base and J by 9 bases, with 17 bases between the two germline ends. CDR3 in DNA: TGTGCCAGCAGCGTATATGGGGTAGCCCCGGGTGAGCAGTTCTTC. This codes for CASSVYGVAPGEQFF.

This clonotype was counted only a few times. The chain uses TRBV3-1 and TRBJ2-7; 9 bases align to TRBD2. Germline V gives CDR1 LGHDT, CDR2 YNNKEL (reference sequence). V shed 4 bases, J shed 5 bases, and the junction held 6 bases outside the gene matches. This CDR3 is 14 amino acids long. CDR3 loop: CASSPSGRSHEQYF. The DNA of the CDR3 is TGTGCCAGCAGCCCCAGCGGGAGGAGCCACGAGCAGTACTTC.

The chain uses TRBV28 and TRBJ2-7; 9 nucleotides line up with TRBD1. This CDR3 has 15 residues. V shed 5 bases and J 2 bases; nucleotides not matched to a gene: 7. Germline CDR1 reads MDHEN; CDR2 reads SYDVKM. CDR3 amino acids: CASSQPGQGTYEQYF. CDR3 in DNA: TGTGCCAGCAGTCAACCGGGACAGGGAACCTACGAGCAGTACTTC.

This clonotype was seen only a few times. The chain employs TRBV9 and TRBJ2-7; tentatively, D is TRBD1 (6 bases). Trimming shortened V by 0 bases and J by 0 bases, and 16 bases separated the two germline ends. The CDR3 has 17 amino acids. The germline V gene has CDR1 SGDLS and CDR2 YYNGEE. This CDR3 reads CASSVGISGHYSYEQYF. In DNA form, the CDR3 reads TGTGCCAGCAGCGTAGGGATATCGGGACATTACTCCTACGAGCAGTACTTC.